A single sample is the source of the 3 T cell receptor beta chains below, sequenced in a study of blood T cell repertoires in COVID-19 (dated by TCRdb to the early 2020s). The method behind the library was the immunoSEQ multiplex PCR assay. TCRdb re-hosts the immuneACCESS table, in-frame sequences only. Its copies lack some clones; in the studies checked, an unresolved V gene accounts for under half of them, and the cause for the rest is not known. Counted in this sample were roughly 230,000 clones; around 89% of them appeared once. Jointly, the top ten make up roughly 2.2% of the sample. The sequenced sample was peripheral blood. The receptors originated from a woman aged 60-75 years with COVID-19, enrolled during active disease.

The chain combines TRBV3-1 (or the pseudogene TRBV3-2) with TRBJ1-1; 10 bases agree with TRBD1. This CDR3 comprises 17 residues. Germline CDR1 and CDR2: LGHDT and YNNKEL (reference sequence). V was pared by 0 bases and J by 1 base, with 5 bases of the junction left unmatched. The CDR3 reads CASSQDATGGKNTEAFF. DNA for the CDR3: TGTGCCAGCAGCCAAGATGCGACAGGGGGCAAGAACACTGAAGCTTTCTTT.

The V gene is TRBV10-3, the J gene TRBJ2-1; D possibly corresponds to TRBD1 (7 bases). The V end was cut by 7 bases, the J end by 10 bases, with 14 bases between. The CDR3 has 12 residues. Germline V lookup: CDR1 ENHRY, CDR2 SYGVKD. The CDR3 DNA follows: TGTGCCATCACTCCCCAGGGGGGCGAGCAGTTCTTC. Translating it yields CAITPQGGEQFF.

The chain's CDR3 is CASSYVGQGSYEQYF. CDR3 nucleotide sequence: TGTGCCAGCAGTTACGTGGGACAGGGGTCCTACGAGCAGTACTTC. The chain carries TRBV6-5 and TRBJ2-7; 10 nucleotides align to TRBD1. The germline gives CDR1 MNHEY, CDR2 SVGAGI. CDR3 length: 15 residues. V was pared by 2 bases and J by 1 base, with 2 bases of the junction left unmatched.